This entry describes one TCR beta chain. The sample is drawn from a study of cytomegalovirus exposure and HLA in healthy donors. V lost 4 bases and J 5 bases, leaving 9 bases between the germline ends. The V gene's germline CDR1 is MGHRA and CDR2 YSYEKL. The CDR3 sequence is 13 residues long. It was with 60 Vbeta and 13 Jbeta primers that the PCR ran. The table came from immunoSEQ multiplex PCR; TCRdb's copy has only in-frame clones and leaves some out. The sample yields 100,000 or so clones, more than 70% seen once. The chain couples TRBV4-1 to TRBJ2-4; possibly TRBD2 for D (5 bases). Material: PBMCs. This TCR derives from a man aged 25-45 years in good health and CMV-seronegative. The CDR3 nucleotides are TGCGCCAGCAGCCCGGGGTTCCAAAACATTCAGTACTTC. Its translation: CASSPGFQNIQYF.